This T cell receptor (beta chain) emerged from a study of blood T cell repertoires in COVID-19. From germline, CDR1 is SNHLY and CDR2 FYNNEI. J lost 5 bases, V lost 4 bases, and 7 bases had no gene match. The CDR3 sequence is 14 residues long. Authors' data handling: By means of reference gene primer amplification, nucleated cell counts were estimated. Assay: immunoSEQ multiplex PCR; the TCRdb copy retains only in-frame clones and omits some. The V and J calls and the clone size are those of that table, but D and trimming were determined from the DNA. The data show about 120,000 clones, around 86% seen once.

The rearrangement uses TRBV2 and TRBJ1-1; 7 bases line up with TRBD1. This TCR was sampled from a man aged 60 to 69 with acute or convalescent COVID-19. The source material was peripheral blood. CDR3 loop: CASSAPGGYTEAFF. The CDR3 DNA follows: TGTGCCAGCAGTGCCCCAGGGGGGTATACTGAAGCTTTCTTT.